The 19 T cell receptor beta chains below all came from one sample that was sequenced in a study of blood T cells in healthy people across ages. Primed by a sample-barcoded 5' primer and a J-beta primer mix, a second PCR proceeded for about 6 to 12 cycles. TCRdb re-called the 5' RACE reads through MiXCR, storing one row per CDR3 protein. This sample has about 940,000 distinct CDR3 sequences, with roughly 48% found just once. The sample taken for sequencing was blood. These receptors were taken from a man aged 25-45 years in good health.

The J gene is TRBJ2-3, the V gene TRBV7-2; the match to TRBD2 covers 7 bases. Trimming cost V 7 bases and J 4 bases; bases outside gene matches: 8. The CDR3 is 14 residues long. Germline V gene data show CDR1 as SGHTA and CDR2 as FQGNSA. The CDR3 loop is CASIKGGSADTQYF. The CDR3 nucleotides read TGTGCCAGCATCAAGGGCGGGAGTGCAGATACGCAGTATTTT.

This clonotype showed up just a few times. The CDR3: CASSQTQGASNQPQHF. The CDR3 nucleotides are TGTGCCAGCAGCCAAACACAGGGGGCGAGCAATCAGCCCCAGCATTTT. The rearrangement joins TRBV3-1 to TRBJ1-5; TRBD1 matches 9 bases. J lost 1 base, V lost 2 bases, and 3 bases had no gene match. CDR3 length: 16 residues. CDR1 LGHDT and CDR2 YNNKEL come from the germline V gene (reference sequence).

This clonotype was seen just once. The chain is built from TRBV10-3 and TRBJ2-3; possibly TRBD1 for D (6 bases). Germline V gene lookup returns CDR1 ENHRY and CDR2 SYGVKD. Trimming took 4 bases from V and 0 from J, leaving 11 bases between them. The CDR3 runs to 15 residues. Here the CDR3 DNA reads TGTGCCATCAGTGCCCGGGACACCAGCACAGATACGCAGTATTTT. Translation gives CAISARDTSTDTQYF.

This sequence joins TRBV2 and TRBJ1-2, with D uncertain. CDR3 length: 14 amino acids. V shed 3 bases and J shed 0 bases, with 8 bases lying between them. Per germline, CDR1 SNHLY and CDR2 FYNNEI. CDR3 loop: CASSDRKANYGYTF. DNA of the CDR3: TGTGCCAGCAGTGATCGGAAAGCTAACTATGGCTACACCTTC.

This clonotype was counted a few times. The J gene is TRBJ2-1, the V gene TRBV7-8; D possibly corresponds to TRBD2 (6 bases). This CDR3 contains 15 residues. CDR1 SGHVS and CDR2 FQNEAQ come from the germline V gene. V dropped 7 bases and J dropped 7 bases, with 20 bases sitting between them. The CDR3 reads CASTHRLPAGNEQFF. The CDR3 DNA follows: TGTGCCAGCACTCACAGGCTCCCCGCGGGGAATGAGCAGTTCTTC.

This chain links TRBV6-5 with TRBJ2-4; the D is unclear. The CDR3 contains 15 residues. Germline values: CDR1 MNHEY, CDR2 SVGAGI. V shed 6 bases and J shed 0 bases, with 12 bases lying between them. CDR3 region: CASSLTNGAKNIQYF. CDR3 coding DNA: TGTGCCAGCAGCCTGACAAACGGAGCCAAAAACATTCAGTACTTC.

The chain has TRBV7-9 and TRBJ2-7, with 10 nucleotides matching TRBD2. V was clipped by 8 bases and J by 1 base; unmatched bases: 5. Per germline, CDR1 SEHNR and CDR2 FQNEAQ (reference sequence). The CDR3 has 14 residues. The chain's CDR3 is CASGLAGDSYEQYF. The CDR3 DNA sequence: TGTGCCAGCGGTCTAGCGGGGGATTCCTACGAGCAGTACTTC. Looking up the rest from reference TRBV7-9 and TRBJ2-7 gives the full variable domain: DTGVSQNPRHKITKRGQNVTFRCDPISEHNRLYWYRQTLGQGPEFLTYFQNEAQLEKSRLLSDRFSAERPKGSFSTLEIQRTEQGDSAMYLCASGLAGDSYEQYFGPGTRLTVT.

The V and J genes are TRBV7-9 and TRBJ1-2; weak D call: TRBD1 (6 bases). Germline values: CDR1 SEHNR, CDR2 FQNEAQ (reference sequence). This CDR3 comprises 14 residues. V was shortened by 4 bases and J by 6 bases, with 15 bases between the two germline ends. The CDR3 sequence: CASSWTRQADGYTF. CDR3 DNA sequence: TGTGCCAGCAGCTGGACGCGACAGGCGGATGGCTACACCTTC.

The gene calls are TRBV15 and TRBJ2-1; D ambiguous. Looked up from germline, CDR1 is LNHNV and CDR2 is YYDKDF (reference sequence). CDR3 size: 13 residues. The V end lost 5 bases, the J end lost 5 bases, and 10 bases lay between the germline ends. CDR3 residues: CATSPPPDNEQFF. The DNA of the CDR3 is TGTGCCACCAGCCCTCCGCCAGACAATGAGCAGTTCTTC.

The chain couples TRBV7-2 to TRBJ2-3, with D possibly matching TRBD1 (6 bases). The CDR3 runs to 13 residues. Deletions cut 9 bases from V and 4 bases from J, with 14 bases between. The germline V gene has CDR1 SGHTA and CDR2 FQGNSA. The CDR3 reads CASSRQVPDTQYF. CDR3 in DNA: TGTGCCAGTTCTCGACAGGTCCCAGATACGCAGTATTTT.

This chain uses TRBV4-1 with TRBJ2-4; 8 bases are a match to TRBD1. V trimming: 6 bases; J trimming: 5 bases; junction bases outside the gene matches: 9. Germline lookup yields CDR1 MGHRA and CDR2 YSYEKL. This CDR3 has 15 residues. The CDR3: CASRKGPGQENIQYF. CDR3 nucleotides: TGCGCCAGCAGAAAAGGACCGGGACAGGAAAACATTCAGTACTTC.

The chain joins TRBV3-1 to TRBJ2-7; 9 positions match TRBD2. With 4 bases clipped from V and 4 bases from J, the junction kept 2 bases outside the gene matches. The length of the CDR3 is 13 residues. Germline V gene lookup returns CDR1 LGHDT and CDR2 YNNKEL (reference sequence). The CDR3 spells CASSRLADYEQYF. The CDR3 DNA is TGTGCCAGCAGCCGACTAGCGGATTACGAGCAGTACTTC.

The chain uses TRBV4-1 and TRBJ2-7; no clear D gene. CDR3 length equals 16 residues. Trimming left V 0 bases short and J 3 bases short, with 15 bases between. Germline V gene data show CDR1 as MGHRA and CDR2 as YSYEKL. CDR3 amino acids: CASSQDRIGSGYEQYF. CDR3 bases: TGCGCCAGCAGCCAAGATCGCATTGGATCGGGCTACGAGCAGTACTTC.

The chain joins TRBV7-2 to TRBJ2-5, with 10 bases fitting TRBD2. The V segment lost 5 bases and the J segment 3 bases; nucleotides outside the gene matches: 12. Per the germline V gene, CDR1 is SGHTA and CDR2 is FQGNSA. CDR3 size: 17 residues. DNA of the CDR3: TGTGCCAGCAGCCAGTTAGCGGGGGGACGCGTTGAAGAGACCCAGTACTTC. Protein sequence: CASSQLAGGRVEETQYF.

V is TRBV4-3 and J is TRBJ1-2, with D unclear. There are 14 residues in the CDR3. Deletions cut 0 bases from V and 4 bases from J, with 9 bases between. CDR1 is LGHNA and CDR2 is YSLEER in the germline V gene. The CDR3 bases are TGCGCCAGCAGCCAAGAATTTGCCGGCTATGGCTACACCTTC. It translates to CASSQEFAGYGYTF.

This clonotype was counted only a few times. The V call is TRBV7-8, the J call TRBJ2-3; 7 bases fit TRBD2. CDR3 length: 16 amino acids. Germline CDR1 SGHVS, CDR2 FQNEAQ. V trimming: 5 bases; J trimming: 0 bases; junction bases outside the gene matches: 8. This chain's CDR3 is CASSHLADPSTDTQYF. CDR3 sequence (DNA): TGTGCCAGCAGCCACCTAGCGGATCCCAGCACAGATACGCAGTATTTT.

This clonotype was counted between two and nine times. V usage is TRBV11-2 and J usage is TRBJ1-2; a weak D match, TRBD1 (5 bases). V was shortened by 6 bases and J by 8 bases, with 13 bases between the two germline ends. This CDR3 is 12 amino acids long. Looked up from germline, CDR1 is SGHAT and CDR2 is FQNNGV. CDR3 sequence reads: CASRPQGSGYTF. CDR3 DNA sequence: TGTGCCAGCAGGCCTCAGGGAAGCGGCTACACCTTC.

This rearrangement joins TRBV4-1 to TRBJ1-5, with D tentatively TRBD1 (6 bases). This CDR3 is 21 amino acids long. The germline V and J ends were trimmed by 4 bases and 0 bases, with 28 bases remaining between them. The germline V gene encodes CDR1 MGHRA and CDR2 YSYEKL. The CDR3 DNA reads TGCGCCAGCAGCCCTCATATCCCGGGGCAGAGGGGGAGTTATAGCAATCAGCCCCAGCATTTT. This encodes CASSPHIPGQRGSYSNQPQHF.

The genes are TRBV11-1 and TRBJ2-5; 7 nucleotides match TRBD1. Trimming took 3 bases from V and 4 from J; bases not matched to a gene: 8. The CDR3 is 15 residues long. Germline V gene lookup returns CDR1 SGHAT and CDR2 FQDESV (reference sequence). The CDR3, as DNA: TGTGCCAGCAGCTTGGGGGTAGGGGGCGGAGAGACCCAGTACTTC. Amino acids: CASSLGVGGGETQYF.